This passage covers 9 T cell receptor beta chains from one sample sequenced in a study of shared clonotypes between healthy human individuals. TCRdb keeps only in-frame clones here, not all; method: immunoSEQ multiplex PCR. The sample lists 950,000 to 1,200,000 clones; roughly 80% were seen once. Sequencing was done on a sample of memory CD4+ T cells from PBMCs. Subset here: CD45RA-negative fraction. These TCRs come from a young man in good health. Some clones in this sample may be carry-over from other donors' samples.

This clone was counted between two and nine times. The identical CDR3 is also encoded by other nucleotide sequences in the sample. The V and J genes are TRBV5-1 and TRBJ2-7, with 7 bases matching TRBD2. Germline V gives CDR1 SGHRS, CDR2 YFSETQ. V lost 0 bases, J lost 1 base, and 1 base stayed unmatched. The CDR3 contains 14 residues. This chain's CDR3 is CASSLAGRSYEQYF. CDR3 DNA sequence: TGCGCCAGCAGCTTGGCCGGGAGGTCCTACGAGCAGTACTTC.

This clone was picked up a small number of times. The V call is TRBV19, the J call TRBJ2-3; D is possibly TRBD1 (6 bases). V was trimmed by 2 bases and J by 2 bases, leaving 11 bases between them. The germline CDR1 and CDR2 sequences are LNHDA and SQIVND (reference sequence). The CDR3 is 15 residues long. CDR3 sequence: CASSIRQAATDTQYF. The CDR3, as DNA: TGTGCCAGTAGTATAAGACAGGCGGCCACAGATACGCAGTATTTT. Looking up the rest from reference TRBV19 and TRBJ2-3 gives the full variable domain: DGGITQSPKYLFRKEGQNVTLSCEQNLNHDAMYWYRQDPGQGLRLIYYSQIVNDFQKGDIAEGYSVSREKKESFPLTVTSAQKNPTAFYLCASSIRQAATDTQYFGPGTRLTVL.

This clone was picked up one time. The chain is built from TRBV28 and TRBJ1-1; tentatively, D is TRBD1 (5 bases). In germline, CDR1 is MDHEN, CDR2 SYDVKM. Trimming pared 0 bases from V and 6 bases from J, leaving 14 bases between. CDR3 length: 15 amino acids. The CDR3 DNA sequence: TGTGCCAGCAGTTTATGGGGGGGTAGGATGGCTGAAGCTTTCTTT. This encodes CASSLWGGRMAEAFF. Full variable domain (outside the CDR3, taken from reference TRBV28 and TRBJ1-1): DVKVTQSSRYLVKRTGEKVFLECVQDMDHENMFWYRQDPGLGLRLIYFSYDVKMKEKGDIPEGYSVSREKKERFSLILESASTNQTSMYLCASSLWGGRMAEAFFGQGTRLTVV.

The chain links TRBV6-6 to TRBJ2-3; TRBD1 agrees at 10 bases. Germline loops: CDR1 MNHNY, CDR2 SVGAGI (reference sequence). V shed 2 bases, J shed 7 bases, and the junction held 3 bases outside the gene matches. The CDR3 spans 14 residues. The CDR3 is CASSYDRGRNTQYF. CDR3 DNA: TGTGCCAGCAGTTACGACAGGGGGCGGAATACGCAGTATTTT.

The rearrangement joins TRBV12-5 to TRBJ2-1; the D gene is possibly TRBD2 (6 bases). The CDR3 length is 16 residues. The germline V and J ends were trimmed by 3 bases and 6 bases, with 18 bases remaining between them. Germline V gene lookup returns CDR1 LGHNT and CDR2 FRNRAP. This chain's CDR3 is CASGFIAGPSINEQFF. Here the CDR3 DNA reads TGTGCTAGTGGTTTTATTGCGGGACCTTCCATCAATGAGCAGTTCTTC.

V is TRBV5-6 and J is TRBJ2-5, with unresolved D. Germline assignment: CDR1 SGHDT and CDR2 YYEEEE. The CDR3 runs to 17 residues. The germline V and J ends were trimmed by 4 bases and 2 bases, with 21 bases remaining between them. The DNA for the CDR3 is TGTGCCAGCAGCCCGATGGGTGCGAGTAATGGTCAAGAGACCCAGTACTTC. Translated, it gives CASSPMGASNGQETQYF.

The genes are TRBV29-1 and TRBJ2-3; the match to TRBD2 covers 12 bases. The CDR3 runs to 15 residues. V trimming: 6 bases; J trimming: 4 bases; junction bases outside the gene matches: 8. Germline V gene data show CDR1 as SQVTM and CDR2 as ANQGSEA. CDR3: CSVPTSGSLSDTQYF. In DNA, the CDR3 is TGCAGCGTGCCGACTAGCGGGAGTTTGTCAGATACGCAGTATTTT.

This clone was observed many times. The gene calls are TRBV11-3 and TRBJ2-1, with D hard to call. The CDR3 contains 15 residues. CDR1 is SGHNT, CDR2 YENEEA, per germline. The V and J ends lost 1 base and 2 bases respectively, with 9 bases between them. Here the CDR3 DNA reads TGTGCCAGCAGCTTAGTTCCAGAGGCCTACAATGAGCAGTTCTTC. As protein: CASSLVPEAYNEQFF. Using reference TRBV11-3 and TRBJ2-1 for the parts outside the CDR3, the full variable domain is EAGVVQSPRYKIIEKKQPVAFWCNPISGHNTLYWYLQNLGQGPELLIRYENEEAVDDSQLPKDRFSAERLKGVDSTLKIQPAELGDSAVYLCASSLVPEAYNEQFFGPGTRLTVL.

This clone was picked up a small number of times. The chain recombines TRBV7-2 with TRBJ2-7, with TRBD2 matching 11 bases. Unmatched junction bases numbered 5, after V lost 5 bases and J lost 2 bases. In germline, CDR1 is SGHTA, CDR2 FQGNSA. The CDR3 length is 15 residues. This CDR3 reads CASSVLAGAAYEQYF. The CDR3 nucleotides are TGTGCCAGCAGCGTACTAGCGGGGGCCGCCTACGAGCAGTACTTC.